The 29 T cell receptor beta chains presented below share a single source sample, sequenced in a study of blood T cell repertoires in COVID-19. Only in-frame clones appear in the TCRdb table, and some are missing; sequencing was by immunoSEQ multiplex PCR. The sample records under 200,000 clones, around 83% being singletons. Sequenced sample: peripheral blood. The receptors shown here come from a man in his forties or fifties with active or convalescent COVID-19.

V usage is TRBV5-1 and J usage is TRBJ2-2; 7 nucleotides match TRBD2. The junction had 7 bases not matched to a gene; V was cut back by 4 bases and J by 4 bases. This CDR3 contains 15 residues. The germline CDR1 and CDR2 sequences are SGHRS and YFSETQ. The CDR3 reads CASSETSSGTGELFF. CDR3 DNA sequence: TGCGCCAGCAGCGAGACTAGCTCGGGCACCGGGGAGCTGTTTTTT.

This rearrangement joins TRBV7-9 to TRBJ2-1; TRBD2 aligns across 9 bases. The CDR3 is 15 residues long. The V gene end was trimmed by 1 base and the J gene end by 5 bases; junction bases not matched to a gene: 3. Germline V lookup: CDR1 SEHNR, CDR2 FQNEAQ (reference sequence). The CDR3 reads CASSLETSGHNEQFF. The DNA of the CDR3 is TGTGCCAGCAGCTTAGAGACTAGCGGTCACAATGAGCAGTTCTTC.

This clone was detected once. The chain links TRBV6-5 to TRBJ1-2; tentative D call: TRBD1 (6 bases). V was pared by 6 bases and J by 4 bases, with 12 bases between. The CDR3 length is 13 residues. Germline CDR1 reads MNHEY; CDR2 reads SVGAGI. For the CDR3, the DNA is TGTGCCAGCAGGCCCGGACAGATCTATGGCTACACCTTC. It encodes CASRPGQIYGYTF.

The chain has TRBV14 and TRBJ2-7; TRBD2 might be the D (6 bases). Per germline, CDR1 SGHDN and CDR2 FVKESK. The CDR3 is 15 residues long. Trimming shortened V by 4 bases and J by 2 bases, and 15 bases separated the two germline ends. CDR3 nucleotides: TGTGCCAGCAGCCCCGGTGTTAGCGGCCCCTACGAGCAGTACTTC. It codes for CASSPGVSGPYEQYF.

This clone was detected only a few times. The CDR3 DNA reads as TGTGCCAGCAGCCAAGATATAGCGGGAAGGGCCTACGAGCAGTACTTC. It translates to CASSQDIAGRAYEQYF. The chain is built from TRBV4-2 and TRBJ2-7; 8 nucleotides line up with TRBD2. Trimming took 0 bases from V and 2 from J; bases not matched to a gene: 6. CDR3 length equals 16 residues. Looked up from germline, CDR1 is LGHNA and CDR2 is YNFKEQ.

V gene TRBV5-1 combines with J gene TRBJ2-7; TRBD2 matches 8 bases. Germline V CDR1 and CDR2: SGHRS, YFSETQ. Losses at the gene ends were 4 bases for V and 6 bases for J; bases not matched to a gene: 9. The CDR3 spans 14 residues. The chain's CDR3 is CASSPRTSSGEQYF. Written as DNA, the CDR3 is TGCGCCAGCAGCCCTCGGACTAGCTCGGGCGAGCAGTACTTC. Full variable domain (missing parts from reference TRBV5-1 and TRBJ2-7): KAGVTQTPRYLIKTRGQQVTLSCSPISGHRSVSWYQQTPGQGLQFLFEYFSETQRNKGNFPGRFSGRQFSNSRSEMNVSTLELGDSALYLCASSPRTSSGEQYFGPGTRLTVT.

CDR3 nucleotides: TGTGCCACCAGGGCTAGCGAGAACACCGGGGAGCTGTTTTTT. It codes for CATRASENTGELFF. The chain is built from TRBV24-1 and TRBJ2-2; D perhaps matches TRBD2 (6 bases). V lost 7 bases, J lost 1 base, and 9 bases lay in between. The germline gives CDR1 KGHDR, CDR2 SFDVKD. This CDR3 has 14 residues.

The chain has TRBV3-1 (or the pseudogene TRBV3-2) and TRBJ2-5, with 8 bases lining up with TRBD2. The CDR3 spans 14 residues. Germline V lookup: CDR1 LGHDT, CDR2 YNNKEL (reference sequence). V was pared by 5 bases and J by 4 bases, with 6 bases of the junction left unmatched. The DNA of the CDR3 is TGTGCCAGCAGCACGCGGACTAGCTCAGAGACCCAGTACTTC. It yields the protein CASSTRTSSETQYF.

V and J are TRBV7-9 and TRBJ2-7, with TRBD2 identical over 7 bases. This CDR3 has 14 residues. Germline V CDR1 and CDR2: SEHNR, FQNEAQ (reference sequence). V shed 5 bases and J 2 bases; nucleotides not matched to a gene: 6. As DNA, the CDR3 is TGTGCCAGCAGCGAGGGACGGGGGGCCTACGAGCAGTACTTC. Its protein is CASSEGRGAYEQYF. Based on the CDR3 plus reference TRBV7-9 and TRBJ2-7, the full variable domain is DTGVSQNPRHKITKRGQNVTFRCDPISEHNRLYWYRQTLGQGPEFLTYFQNEAQLEKSRLLSDRFSAERPKGSFSTLEIQRTEQGDSAMYLCASSEGRGAYEQYFGPGTRLTVT.

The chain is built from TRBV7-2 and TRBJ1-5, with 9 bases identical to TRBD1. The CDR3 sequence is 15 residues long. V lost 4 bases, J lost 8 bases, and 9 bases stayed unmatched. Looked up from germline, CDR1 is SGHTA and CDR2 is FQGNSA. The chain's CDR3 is CASSYEGQGWEPQHF. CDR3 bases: TGTGCCAGCAGCTACGAGGGACAGGGCTGGGAGCCCCAGCATTTT.

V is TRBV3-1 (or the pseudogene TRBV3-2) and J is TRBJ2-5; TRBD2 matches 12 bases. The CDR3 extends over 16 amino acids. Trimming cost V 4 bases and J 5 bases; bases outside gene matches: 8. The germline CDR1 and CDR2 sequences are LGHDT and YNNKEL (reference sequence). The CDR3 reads CASSRRLAGVGETQYF. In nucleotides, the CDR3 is TGTGCCAGCAGCCGACGACTAGCGGGAGTCGGGGAGACCCAGTACTTC.

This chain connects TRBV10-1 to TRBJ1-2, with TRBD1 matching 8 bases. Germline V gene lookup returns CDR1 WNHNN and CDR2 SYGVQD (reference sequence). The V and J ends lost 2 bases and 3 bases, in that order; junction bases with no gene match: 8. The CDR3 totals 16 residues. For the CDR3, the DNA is TGCGCCAGCAGTGAGGGTTTCAGGGGGCGGGACTATGGCTACACCTTC. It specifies CASSEGFRGRDYGYTF.

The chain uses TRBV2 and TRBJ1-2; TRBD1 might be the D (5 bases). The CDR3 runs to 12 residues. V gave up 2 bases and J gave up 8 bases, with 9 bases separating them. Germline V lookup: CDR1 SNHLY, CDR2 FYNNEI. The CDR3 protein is CASSESREGYTF. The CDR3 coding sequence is TGTGCCAGCAGTGAAAGCAGGGAAGGCTACACCTTC. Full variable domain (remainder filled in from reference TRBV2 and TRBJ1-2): EPEVTQTPSHQVTQMGQEVILRCVPISNHLYFYWYRQILGQKVEFLVSFYNNEISEKSEIFDDQFSVERPDGSNFTLKIRSTKLEDSAMYFCASSESREGYTFGSGTRLTVV.

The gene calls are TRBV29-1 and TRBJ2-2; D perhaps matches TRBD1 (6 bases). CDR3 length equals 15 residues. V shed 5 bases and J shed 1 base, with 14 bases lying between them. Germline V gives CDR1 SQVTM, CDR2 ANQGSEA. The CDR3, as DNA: TGCAGCGTTCGAACAGGGATGGGGAACACCGGGGAGCTGTTTTTT. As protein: CSVRTGMGNTGELFF.

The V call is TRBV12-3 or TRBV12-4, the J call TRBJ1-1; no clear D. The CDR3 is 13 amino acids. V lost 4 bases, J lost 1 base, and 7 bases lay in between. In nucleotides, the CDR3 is TGTGCCAGCAGTTCCGGGTGGAACACTGAAGCTTTCTTT. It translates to CASSSGWNTEAFF.

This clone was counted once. Here the CDR3 reads CASELQGNTEAFF. The CDR3, as DNA: TGTGCCAGCGAACTTCAGGGGAACACTGAAGCTTTCTTT. V gene TRBV2 combines with J gene TRBJ1-1, with D possibly TRBD1 on 5 matching bases. The germline V gene has CDR1 SNHLY and CDR2 FYNNEI. This CDR3 is 13 amino acids long. The V end was cut by 8 bases, the J end by 1 base, with 11 bases between.

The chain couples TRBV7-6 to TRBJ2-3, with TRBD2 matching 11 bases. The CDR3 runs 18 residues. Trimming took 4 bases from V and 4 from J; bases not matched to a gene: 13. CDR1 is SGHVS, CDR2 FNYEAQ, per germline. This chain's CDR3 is CASSSKRSLAGEADTQYF. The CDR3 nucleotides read TGTGCCAGCAGCTCGAAGCGGTCACTAGCGGGGGAAGCAGATACGCAGTATTTT.

The CDR3 region is CASSEDYRFTGELFF. CDR3 bases: TGTGCCAGCAGTGAGGATTACAGATTCACCGGGGAGCTGTTTTTT. The chain combines TRBV6-4 with TRBJ2-2; D not resolved. Trimming took off 3 bases at V and 4 bases at J, with 12 bases between the two ends. CDR1 is MRHNA, CDR2 SNTAGT, per germline. This CDR3 comprises 15 residues.

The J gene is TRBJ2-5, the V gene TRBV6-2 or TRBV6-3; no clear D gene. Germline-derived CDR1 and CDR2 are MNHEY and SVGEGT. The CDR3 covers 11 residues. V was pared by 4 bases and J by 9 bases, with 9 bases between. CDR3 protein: CASSSARAQYF. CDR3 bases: TGTGCCAGCAGTTCCGCCCGGGCCCAGTACTTC.

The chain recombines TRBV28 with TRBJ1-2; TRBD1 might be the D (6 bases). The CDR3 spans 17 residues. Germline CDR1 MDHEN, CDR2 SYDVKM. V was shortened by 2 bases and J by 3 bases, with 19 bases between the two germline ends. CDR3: CASSLPTGQGLYYGYTF. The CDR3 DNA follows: TGTGCCAGCAGTTTACCTACTGGCCAGGGGTTGTACTATGGCTACACCTTC.

The CDR3 reads CASSGPTGGARTGELFF. CDR3 bases: TGTGCCAGCAGTGGGCCTACAGGGGGCGCTCGGACCGGGGAGCTGTTTTTT. The V call is TRBV28, the J call TRBJ2-2, with TRBD1 matching over 9 bases. The trim removed 5 bases at V and 5 bases at J, leaving 12 bases unmatched. CDR1 is MDHEN and CDR2 is SYDVKM in the germline V gene. This CDR3 is built from 17 residues.

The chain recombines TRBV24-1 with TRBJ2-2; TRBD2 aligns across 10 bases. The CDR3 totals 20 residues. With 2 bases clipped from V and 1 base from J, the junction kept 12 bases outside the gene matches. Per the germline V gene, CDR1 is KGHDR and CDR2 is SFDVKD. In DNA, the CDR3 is TGTGCCACCAGTGATTCCGTCCTAGGGGGGACTAGCGAGAACACCGGGGAGCTGTTTTTT. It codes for CATSDSVLGGTSENTGELFF.

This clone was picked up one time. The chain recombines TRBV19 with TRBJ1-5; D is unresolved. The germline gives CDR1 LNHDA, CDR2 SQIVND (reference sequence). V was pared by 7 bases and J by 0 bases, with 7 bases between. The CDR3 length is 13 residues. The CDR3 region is CASTAYSNQPQHF. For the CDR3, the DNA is TGTGCCAGTACCGCCTATAGCAATCAGCCCCAGCATTTT.

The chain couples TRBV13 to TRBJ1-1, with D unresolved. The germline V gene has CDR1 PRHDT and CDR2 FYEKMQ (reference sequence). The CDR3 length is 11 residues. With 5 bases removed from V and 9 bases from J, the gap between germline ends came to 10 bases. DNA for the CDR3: TGTGCCAGCAGCCCGAGCCTGAAAGCTTTCTTT. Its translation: CASSPSLKAFF.

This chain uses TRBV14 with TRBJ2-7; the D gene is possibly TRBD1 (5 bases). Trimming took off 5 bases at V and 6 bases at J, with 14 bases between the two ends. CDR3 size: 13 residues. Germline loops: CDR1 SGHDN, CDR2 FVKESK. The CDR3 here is CASSLTQGTEQYF. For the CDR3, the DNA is TGTGCCAGCAGCTTAACGCAGGGTACCGAGCAGTACTTC.

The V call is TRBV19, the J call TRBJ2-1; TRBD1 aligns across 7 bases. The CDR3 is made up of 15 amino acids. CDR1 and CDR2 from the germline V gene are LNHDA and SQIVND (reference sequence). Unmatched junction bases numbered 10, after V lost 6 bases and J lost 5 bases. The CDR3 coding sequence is TGTGCCAGTAGCGAAGTGGGACAGCAACACAATGAGCAGTTCTTC. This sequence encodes CASSEVGQQHNEQFF.

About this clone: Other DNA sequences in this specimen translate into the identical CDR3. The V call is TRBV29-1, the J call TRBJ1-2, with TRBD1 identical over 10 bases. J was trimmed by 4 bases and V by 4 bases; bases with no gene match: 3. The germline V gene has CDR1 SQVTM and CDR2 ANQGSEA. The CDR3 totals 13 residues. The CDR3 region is CSVGTGGSYGYTF. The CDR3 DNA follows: TGCAGCGTTGGGACAGGGGGTAGCTATGGCTACACCTTC.

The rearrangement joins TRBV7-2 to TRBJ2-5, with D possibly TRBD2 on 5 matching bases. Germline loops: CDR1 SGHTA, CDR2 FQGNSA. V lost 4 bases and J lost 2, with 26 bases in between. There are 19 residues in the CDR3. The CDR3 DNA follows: TGTGCCAGCAGCTCCCCCTCTGTTGCCTCTGAGGGTTCACAAGAGACCCAGTACTTC. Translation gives CASSSPSVASEGSQETQYF.

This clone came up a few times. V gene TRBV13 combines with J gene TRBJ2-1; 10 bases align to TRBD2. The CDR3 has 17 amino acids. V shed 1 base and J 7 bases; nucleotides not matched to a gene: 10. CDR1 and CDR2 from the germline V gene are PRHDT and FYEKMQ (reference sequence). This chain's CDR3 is CASSLVSSGSVWNEQFF. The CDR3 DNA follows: TGTGCCAGCAGCTTAGTTTCTAGCGGGAGCGTATGGAATGAGCAGTTCTTC.